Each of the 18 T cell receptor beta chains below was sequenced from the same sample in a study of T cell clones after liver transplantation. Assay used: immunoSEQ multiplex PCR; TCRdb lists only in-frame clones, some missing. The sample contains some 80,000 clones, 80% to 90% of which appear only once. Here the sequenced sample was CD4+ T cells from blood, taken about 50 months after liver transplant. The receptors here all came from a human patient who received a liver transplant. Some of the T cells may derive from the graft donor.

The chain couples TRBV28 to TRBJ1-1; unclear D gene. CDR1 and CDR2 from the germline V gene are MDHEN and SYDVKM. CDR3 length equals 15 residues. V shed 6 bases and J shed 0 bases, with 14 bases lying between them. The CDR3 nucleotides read TGTGCCAGCAGAAAAATCGACTCGATGAACACTGAAGCTTTCTTT. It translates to CASRKIDSMNTEAFF.

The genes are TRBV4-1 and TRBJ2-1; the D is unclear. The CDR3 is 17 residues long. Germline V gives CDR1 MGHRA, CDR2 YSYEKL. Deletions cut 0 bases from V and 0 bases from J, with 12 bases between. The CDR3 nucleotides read TGCGCCAGCAGCCAAGATGAAGTTTTCAGCTCCTACAATGAGCAGTTCTTC. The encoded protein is CASSQDEVFSSYNEQFF.

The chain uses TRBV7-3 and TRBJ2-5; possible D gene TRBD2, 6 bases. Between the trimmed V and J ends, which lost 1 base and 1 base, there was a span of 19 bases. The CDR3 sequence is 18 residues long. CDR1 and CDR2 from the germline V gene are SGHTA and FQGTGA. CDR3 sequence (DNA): TGTGCCAGCAGCTTAATCTCCGGGGCCGGGAGAGGCCAAGAGACCCAGTACTTC. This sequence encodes CASSLISGAGRGQETQYF. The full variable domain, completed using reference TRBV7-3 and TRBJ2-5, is GAGVSQTPSNKVTEKGKYVELRCDPISGHTALYWYRQSLGQGPEFLIYFQGTGAADDSGLPNDRFFAVRPEGSVSTLKIQRTERGDSAVYLCASSLISGAGRGQETQYFGPGTRLLVL.

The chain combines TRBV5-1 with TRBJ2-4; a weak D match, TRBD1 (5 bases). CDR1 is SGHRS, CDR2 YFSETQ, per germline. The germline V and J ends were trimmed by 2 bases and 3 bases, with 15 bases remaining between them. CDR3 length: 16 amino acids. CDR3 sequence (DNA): TGCGCCAGCAGCTTAAATCGGACACCAAACAAAAACATTCAGTACTTC. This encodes CASSLNRTPNKNIQYF.

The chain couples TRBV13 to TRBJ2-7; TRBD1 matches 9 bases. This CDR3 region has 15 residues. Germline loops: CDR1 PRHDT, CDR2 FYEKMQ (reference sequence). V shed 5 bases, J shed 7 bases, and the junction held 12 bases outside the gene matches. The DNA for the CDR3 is TGTGCCAGCAGCGTACAGGGGGCGGGCGCGCAAGAGCAGTACTTC. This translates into CASSVQGAGAQEQYF.

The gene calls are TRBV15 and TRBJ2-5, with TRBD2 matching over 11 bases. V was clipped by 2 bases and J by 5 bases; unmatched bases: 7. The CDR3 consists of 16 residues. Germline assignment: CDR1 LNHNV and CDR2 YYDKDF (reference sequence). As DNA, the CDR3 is TGTGCCACCAGCAGAAAGAGACTAGCGGGATGGGAGACCCAGTACTTC. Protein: CATSRKRLAGWETQYF.

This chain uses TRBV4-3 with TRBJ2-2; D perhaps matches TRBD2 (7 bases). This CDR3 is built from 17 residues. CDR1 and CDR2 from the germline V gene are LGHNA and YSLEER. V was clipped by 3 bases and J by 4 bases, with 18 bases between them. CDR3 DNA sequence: TGCGCCAGCAGCCAGGGAATGTGGGGGGGGCGCACCGGGGAGCTGTTTTTT. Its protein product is CASSQGMWGGRTGELFF.

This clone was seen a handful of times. Written as DNA, the CDR3 is TGTGCCAGCAGCTTAAGAGGTGGGAGACAGGGCGGCTACAATGAGCAGTTCTTC. This translates into CASSLRGGRQGGYNEQFF. This sequence joins TRBV7-2 and TRBJ2-1; 7 bases fit TRBD1. The CDR3 spans 18 residues. CDR1 is SGHTA, CDR2 FQGNSA, per germline. V shed 2 bases and J 3 bases; nucleotides not matched to a gene: 13.

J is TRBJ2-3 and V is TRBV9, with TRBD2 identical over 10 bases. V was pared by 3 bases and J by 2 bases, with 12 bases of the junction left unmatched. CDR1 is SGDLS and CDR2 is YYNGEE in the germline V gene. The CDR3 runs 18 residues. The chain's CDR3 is CASSAGSGGAIYTDTQYF. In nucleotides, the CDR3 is TGTGCCAGCAGCGCGGGGAGCGGGGGGGCCATTTACACAGATACGCAGTATTTT.

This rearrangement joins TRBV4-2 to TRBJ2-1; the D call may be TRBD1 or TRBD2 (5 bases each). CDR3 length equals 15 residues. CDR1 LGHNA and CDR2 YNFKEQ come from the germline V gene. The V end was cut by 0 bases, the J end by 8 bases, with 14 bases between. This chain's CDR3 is CASSQDGWGSDEQFF. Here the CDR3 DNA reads TGTGCCAGCAGCCAAGATGGGTGGGGGAGCGATGAGCAGTTCTTC.

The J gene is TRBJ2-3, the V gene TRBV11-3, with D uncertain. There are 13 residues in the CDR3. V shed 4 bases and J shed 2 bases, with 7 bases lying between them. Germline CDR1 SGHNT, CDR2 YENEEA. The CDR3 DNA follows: TGTGCCAGCAGCTCCCGGGCCACAGATACGCAGTATTTT. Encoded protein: CASSSRATDTQYF. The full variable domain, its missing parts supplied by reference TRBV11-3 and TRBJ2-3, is EAGVVQSPRYKIIEKKQPVAFWCNPISGHNTLYWYLQNLGQGPELLIRYENEEAVDDSQLPKDRFSAERLKGVDSTLKIQPAELGDSAVYLCASSSRATDTQYFGPGTRLTVL.

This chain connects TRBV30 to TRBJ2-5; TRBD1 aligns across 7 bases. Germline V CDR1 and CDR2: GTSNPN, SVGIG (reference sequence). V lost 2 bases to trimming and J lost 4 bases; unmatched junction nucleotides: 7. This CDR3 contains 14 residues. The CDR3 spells CAWSFGQGVETQYF. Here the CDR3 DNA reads TGTGCCTGGAGTTTCGGGCAGGGGGTAGAGACCCAGTACTTC.

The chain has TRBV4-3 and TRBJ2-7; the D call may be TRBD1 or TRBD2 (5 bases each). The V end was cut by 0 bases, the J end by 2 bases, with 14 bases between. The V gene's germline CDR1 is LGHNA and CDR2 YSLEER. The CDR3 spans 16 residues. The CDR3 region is CASSQDLGRLTYEQYF. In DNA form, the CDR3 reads TGCGCCAGCAGCCAAGATCTGGGACGGCTAACCTACGAGCAGTACTTC.

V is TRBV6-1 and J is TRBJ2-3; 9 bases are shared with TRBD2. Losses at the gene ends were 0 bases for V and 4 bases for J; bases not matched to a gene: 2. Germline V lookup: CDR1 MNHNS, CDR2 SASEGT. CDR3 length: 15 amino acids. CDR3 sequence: CASSEALAGPDTQYF. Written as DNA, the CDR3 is TGTGCCAGCAGTGAAGCCCTAGCGGGACCAGATACGCAGTATTTT.

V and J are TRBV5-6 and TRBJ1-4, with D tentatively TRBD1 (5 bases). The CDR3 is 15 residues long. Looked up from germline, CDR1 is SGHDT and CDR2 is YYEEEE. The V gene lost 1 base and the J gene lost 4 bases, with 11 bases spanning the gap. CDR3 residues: CASSLRGAGNEKLFF. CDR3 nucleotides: TGTGCCAGCAGCTTGCGGGGCGCAGGTAATGAAAAACTGTTTTTT.

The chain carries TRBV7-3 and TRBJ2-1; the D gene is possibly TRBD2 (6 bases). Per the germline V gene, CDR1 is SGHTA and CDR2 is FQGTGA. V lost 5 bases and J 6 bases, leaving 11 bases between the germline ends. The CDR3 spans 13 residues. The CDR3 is CASSPEAGNEQFF. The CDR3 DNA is TGTGCCAGCAGCCCTGAAGCGGGCAATGAGCAGTTCTTC.

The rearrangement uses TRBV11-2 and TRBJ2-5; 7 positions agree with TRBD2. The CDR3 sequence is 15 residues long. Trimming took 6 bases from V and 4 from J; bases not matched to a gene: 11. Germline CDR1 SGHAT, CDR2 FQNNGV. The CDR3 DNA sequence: TGTGCCAGCAGTCTTCTGACGGGGAGGGGAGAGACCCAGTACTTC. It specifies CASSLLTGRGETQYF.

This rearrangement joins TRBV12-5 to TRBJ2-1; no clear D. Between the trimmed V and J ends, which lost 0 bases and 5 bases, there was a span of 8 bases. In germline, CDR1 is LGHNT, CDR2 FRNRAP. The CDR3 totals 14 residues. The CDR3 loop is CASGLVRRHNEQFF. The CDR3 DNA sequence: TGTGCTAGTGGTTTGGTACGTCGCCACAATGAGCAGTTCTTC.